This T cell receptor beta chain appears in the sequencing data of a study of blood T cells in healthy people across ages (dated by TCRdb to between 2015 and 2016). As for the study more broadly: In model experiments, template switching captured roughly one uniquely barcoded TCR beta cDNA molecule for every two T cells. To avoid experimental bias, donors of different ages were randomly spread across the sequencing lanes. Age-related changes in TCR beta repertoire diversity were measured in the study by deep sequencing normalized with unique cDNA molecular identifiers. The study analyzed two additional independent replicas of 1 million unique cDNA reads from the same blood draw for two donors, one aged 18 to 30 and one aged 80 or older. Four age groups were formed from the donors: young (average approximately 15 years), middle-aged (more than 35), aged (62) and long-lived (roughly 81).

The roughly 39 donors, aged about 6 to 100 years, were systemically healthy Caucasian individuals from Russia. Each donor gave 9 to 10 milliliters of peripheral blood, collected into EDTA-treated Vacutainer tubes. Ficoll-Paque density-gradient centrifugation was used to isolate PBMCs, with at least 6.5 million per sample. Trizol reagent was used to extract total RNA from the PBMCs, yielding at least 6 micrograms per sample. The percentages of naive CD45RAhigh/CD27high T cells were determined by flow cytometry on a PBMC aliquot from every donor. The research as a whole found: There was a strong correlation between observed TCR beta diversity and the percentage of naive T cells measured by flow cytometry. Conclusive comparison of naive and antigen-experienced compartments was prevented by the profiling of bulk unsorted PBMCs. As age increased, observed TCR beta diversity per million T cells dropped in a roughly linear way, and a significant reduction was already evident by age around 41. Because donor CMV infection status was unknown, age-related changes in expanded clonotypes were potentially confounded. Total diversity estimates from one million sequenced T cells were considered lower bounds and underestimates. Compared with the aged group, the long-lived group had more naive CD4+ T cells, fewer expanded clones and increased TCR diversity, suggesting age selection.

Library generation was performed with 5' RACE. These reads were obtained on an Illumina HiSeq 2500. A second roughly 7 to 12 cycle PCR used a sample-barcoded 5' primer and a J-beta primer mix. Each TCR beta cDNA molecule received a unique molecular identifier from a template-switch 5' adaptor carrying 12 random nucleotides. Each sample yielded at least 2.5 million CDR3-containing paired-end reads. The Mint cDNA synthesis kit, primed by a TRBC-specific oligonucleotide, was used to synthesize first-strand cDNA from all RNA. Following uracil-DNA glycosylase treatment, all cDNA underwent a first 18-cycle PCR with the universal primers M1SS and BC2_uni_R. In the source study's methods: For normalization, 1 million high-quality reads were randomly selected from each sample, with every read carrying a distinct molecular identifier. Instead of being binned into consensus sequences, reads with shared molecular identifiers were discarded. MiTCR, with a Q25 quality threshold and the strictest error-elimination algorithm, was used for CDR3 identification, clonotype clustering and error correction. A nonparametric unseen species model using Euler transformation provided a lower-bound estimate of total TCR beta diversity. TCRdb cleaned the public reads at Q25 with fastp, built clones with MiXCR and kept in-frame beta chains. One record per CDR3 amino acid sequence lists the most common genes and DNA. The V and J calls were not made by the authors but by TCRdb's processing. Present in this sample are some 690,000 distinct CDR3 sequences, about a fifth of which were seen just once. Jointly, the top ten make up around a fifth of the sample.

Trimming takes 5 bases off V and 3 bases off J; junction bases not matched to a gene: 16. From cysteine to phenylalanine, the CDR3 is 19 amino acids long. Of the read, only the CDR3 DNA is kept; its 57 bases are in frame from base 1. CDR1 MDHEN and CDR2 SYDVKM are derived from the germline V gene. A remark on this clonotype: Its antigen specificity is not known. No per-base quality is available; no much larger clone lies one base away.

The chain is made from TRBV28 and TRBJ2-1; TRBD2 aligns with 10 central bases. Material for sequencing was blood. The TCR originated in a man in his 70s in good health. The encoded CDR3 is CASSRYPASGSSFYNEQFF. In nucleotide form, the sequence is TGTGCCAGCAGTCGGTATCCGGCTAGCGGGAGTTCCTTCTACAATGAGCAGTTCTTC.